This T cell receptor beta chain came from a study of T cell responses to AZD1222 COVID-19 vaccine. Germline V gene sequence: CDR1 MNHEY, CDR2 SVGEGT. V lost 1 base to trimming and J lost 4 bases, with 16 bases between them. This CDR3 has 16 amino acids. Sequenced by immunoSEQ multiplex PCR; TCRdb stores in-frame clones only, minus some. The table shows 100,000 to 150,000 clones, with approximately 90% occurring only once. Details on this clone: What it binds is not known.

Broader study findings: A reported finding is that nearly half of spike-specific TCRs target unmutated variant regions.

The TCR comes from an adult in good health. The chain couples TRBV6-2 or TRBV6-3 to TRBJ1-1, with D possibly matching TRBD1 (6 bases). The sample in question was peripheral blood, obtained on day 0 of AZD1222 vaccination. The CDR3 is CASSYLNIQGFTEAFF. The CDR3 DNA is TGTGCCAGCAGTTACTTGAATATACAGGGTTTCACTGAAGCTTTCTTT.